Presented here are 17 T cell receptor beta chains from one specimen sequenced in a study of blood T cell repertoires in COVID-19. The protocol was immunoSEQ multiplex PCR, while the TCRdb copy is restricted to in-frame clones and leaves out a portion. The data show about 290,000 clones, about 89% seen once. Sequencing was carried out using peripheral blood. The receptors were gathered from a woman in her forties who had recovered from COVID-19.

The chain links TRBV7-9 to TRBJ2-5; 9 nucleotides match TRBD2. Germline trimming cut 1 base from V and 5 bases from J; bases unmatched to any gene: 5. CDR3 size: 15 residues. Germline-derived CDR1 and CDR2 are SEHNR and FQNEAQ (reference sequence). The CDR3 region is CASSLVSGLAETQYF. The CDR3 nucleotides read TGTGCCAGCAGCTTAGTTTCGGGACTAGCCGAGACCCAGTACTTC. Drawing the rest from reference TRBV7-9 and TRBJ2-5, the complete variable domain is DTGVSQNPRHKITKRGQNVTFRCDPISEHNRLYWYRQTLGQGPEFLTYFQNEAQLEKSRLLSDRFSAERPKGSFSTLEIQRTEQGDSAMYLCASSLVSGLAETQYFGPGTRLLVL.

The rearrangement joins TRBV19 to TRBJ1-5; no clear D gene. This CDR3 is built from 14 residues. CDR1 and CDR2 from the germline V gene are LNHDA and SQIVND (reference sequence). V gave up 5 bases and J gave up 7 bases, with 15 bases separating them. In nucleotides, the CDR3 is TGTGCCAGTAGTCTCGGACGGGAGGACCAGCCCCAGCATTTT. Protein product: CASSLGREDQPQHF.

The chain links TRBV18 to TRBJ1-1; D remains ambiguous. The V end lost 0 bases, the J end lost 5 bases, and 13 bases lay between the germline ends. Germline CDR1 and CDR2: KGHSH and LQKENI. There are 15 residues in the CDR3. The CDR3 loop reads CASSPPADPGTEAFF. The CDR3 bases are TGTGCCAGCTCACCACCAGCCGACCCGGGTACTGAAGCTTTCTTT.

V gene TRBV6-1 combines with J gene TRBJ2-1; D may be TRBD2 (5 bases). The germline V gene encodes CDR1 MNHNS and CDR2 SASEGT. CDR3 size: 17 residues. V lost 2 bases, J lost 0 bases, and 14 bases lay in between. CDR3 protein: CASSEFGSVSSYNEQFF. The CDR3 DNA reads as TGTGCCAGCAGTGAATTTGGTAGCGTGAGCTCCTACAATGAGCAGTTCTTC.

The chain recombines TRBV2 with TRBJ2-2; 16 positions agree with TRBD2. V dropped 7 bases and J dropped 8; count of bases not matched to a gene: 4. The CDR3 sequence is 15 residues long. The V gene's germline CDR1 is SNHLY and CDR2 FYNNEI. The CDR3: CASTGTSGRAGELFF. The CDR3 bases are TGTGCCAGCACCGGGACTAGCGGGAGGGCAGGGGAGCTGTTTTTT.

This chain uses TRBV15 with TRBJ1-3; D ambiguous. CDR1 LNHNV and CDR2 YYDKDF come from the germline V gene (reference sequence). The CDR3 is made up of 17 amino acids. V shed 1 base and J shed 4 bases, with 17 bases lying between them. The CDR3 is CATSRVFAGESGNTIYF. The DNA of the CDR3 is TGTGCCACCAGCAGAGTCTTCGCCGGGGAATCAGGAAACACCATATATTTT.

The chain is built from TRBV2 and TRBJ1-4; tentatively, D is TRBD1 (5 bases). Germline CDR1 is SNHLY and CDR2 is FYNNEI. This CDR3 contains 12 residues. The V end lost 7 bases, the J end lost 14 bases, and 17 bases lay between the germline ends. CDR3 sequence: CASTGTIKELFF. The CDR3 coding sequence is TGTGCCAGCACCGGGACTATAAAAGAGCTGTTTTTT.

This clone was seen a handful of times. The chain links TRBV15 to TRBJ1-1; D is ambiguous. V was pared by 0 bases and J by 0 bases, with 8 bases between. Germline V gene lookup returns CDR1 LNHNV and CDR2 YYDKDF (reference sequence). The CDR3 is 15 amino acids. CDR3 residues: CATSREWALNTEAFF. For the CDR3, the DNA is TGTGCCACCAGCAGAGAGTGGGCTCTGAACACTGAAGCTTTCTTT.

V usage is TRBV7-9 and J usage is TRBJ2-1; D gene ambiguous. V was shortened by 8 bases and J by 3 bases, with 17 bases between the two germline ends. This CDR3 is 15 amino acids long. Germline V CDR1 and CDR2: SEHNR, FQNEAQ (reference sequence). The chain's CDR3 is CASCVGQAFYNEQFF. The CDR3 nucleotides read TGTGCCAGCTGCGTAGGGCAGGCGTTCTACAATGAGCAGTTCTTC.

This clone was observed once. This sequence joins TRBV27 and TRBJ2-5; 13 bases align to TRBD2. Germline lookup yields CDR1 MNHEY and CDR2 SMNVEV (reference sequence). J was trimmed by 1 base and V by 8 bases; bases with no gene match: 1. The CDR3 contains 14 residues. The CDR3 DNA sequence: TGTGCCAGCGGACTAGCGGGAGCCCAAGAGACCCAGTACTTC. Its translation: CASGLAGAQETQYF.

This clone was picked up one time. The chain combines TRBV27 with TRBJ1-1; a weak D match, TRBD1 (6 bases). This CDR3 is 14 amino acids long. V dropped 0 bases and J dropped 1 base, with 6 bases sitting between them. The germline CDR1 and CDR2 sequences are MNHEY and SMNVEV (reference sequence). The CDR3 coding sequence is TGTGCCAGCAGTTTATCAGGGGGGAACACTGAAGCTTTCTTT. Translation gives CASSLSGGNTEAFF.

The J gene is TRBJ1-4, the V gene TRBV15; the D is unclear. V was trimmed by 0 bases and J by 6 bases, leaving 8 bases between them. CDR1 is LNHNV, CDR2 YYDKDF, per germline (reference sequence). This CDR3 spans 14 amino acids. The CDR3 bases are TGTGCCACCAGCAGAGAGGGCAGCTATGAAAAACTGTTTTTT. Translating gives CATSREGSYEKLFF. Supplemented by reference TRBV15 and TRBJ1-4, the full variable domain reads DAMVIQNPRYQVTQFGKPVTLSCSQTLNHNVMYWYQQKSSQAPKLLFHYYDKDFNNEADTPDNFQSRRPNTSFCFLDIRSPGLGDTAMYLCATSREGSYEKLFFGSGTQLSVL.

This clone was observed once. The chain combines TRBV13 with TRBJ2-7; D is perhaps TRBD1 or TRBD2 (9 bases each). Germline V gene data show CDR1 as PRHDT and CDR2 as FYEKMQ (reference sequence). The CDR3 extends over 21 amino acids. The ends were cut back, 2 bases at V and 1 base at J, with 30 bases in the middle. CDR3 nucleotides: TGTGCCAGCAGCTTACAGTGGGGACAGGGCTTTACTAGCGGGCGTTCCTACGAGCAGTACTTC. This codes for CASSLQWGQGFTSGRSYEQYF. Based on the CDR3 plus reference TRBV13 and TRBJ2-7, the full variable domain is AAGVIQSPRHLIKEKRETATLKCYPIPRHDTVYWYQQGPGQDPQFLISFYEKMQSDKGSIPDRFSAQQFSDYHSELNMSSLELGDSALYFCASSLQWGQGFTSGRSYEQYFGPGTRLTVT.

The chain is built from TRBV4-1 and TRBJ2-2; D might be TRBD1 (5 bases). The V gene lost 1 base and the J gene lost 6 bases, with 12 bases spanning the gap. The CDR3 length is 15 residues. The germline V gene encodes CDR1 MGHRA and CDR2 YSYEKL. The CDR3 is CASSQVDSHAGELFF. The CDR3 region has the DNA TGCGCCAGCAGCCAAGTCGACAGCCACGCCGGGGAGCTGTTTTTT.

The V call is TRBV6-6, the J call TRBJ1-5, with unresolved D. The V gene lost 2 bases and the J gene lost 8 bases, with 10 bases spanning the gap. The CDR3 covers 13 residues. CDR1 is MNHNY and CDR2 is SVGAGI in the germline V gene (reference sequence). In DNA, the CDR3 is TGTGCCAGCAGTTACGACCCCGGGGAGCCCCAGCATTTT. Protein: CASSYDPGEPQHF.

The chain recombines TRBV10-3 with TRBJ2-7, with TRBD1 matching over 8 bases. With V trimmed by 2 bases and J by 0 bases, 0 bases remained unmatched. Germline assignment: CDR1 ENHRY and CDR2 SYGVKD. The CDR3 is 14 residues long. CDR3 sequence: CAISETGGSYEQYF. The CDR3 nucleotides read TGTGCCATCAGTGAGACAGGGGGCTCCTACGAGCAGTACTTC.

The J gene is TRBJ2-7, the V gene TRBV4-2, with 8 bases that match TRBD2. CDR1 and CDR2 (germline): LGHNA, YNFKEQ. CDR3 size: 17 residues. Trimming removed 0 bases from V and 4 bases from J; junction bases left unmatched: 11. The CDR3, as DNA: TGTGCCAGCAGCCAAGATCTTCCAGCGGGAGTTTGGTACGAGCAGTACTTC. Its protein product is CASSQDLPAGVWYEQYF.